Below are 27 T cell receptor beta chains sequenced from a single sample in a study of cytomegalovirus exposure and HLA in healthy donors. 13 Jbeta primers and 60 Vbeta primers were used for the PCR. Here immunoSEQ multiplex PCR was the method, and the copy in TCRdb shows in-frame clones only, minus some. The sample gives some 200,000 clones, around 85% of which show up once; 0.2% to 0.25% is in the top ten. The sequencing sample was made of PBMCs. Every receptor here comes from a girl between 2 and 10 years old in good health and CMV-seronegative.

The chain links TRBV7-9 to TRBJ2-1, with TRBD2 identical over 15 bases. The CDR3 loop spans 16 amino acids. Germline V gene sequence: CDR1 SEHNR, CDR2 FQNEAQ (reference sequence). The V and J ends lost 1 base and 7 bases, in that order; junction bases with no gene match: 2. The CDR3 spells CASSLVGLAGGNEQFF. In DNA form, the CDR3 reads TGTGCCAGCAGCTTAGTCGGACTAGCGGGAGGGAATGAGCAGTTCTTC.

V gene TRBV6-1 combines with J gene TRBJ1-1; the D gene is possibly TRBD1 (6 bases). The CDR3 covers 13 residues. V lost 6 bases, J lost 1 base, and 9 bases lay in between. Germline lookup yields CDR1 MNHNS and CDR2 SASEGT. The CDR3 loop reads CASRFRGNTEAFF. Written as DNA, the CDR3 is TGTGCCAGCAGATTCAGGGGGAACACTGAAGCTTTCTTT.

This sequence joins TRBV6-1 and TRBJ2-2; D is perhaps TRBD1 (6 bases). This CDR3 has 14 amino acids. The ends were cut back, 4 bases at V and 6 bases at J, with 12 bases in the middle. The germline V gene has CDR1 MNHNS and CDR2 SASEGT. CDR3 coding DNA: TGTGCCAGCAGTGTCCTTACAGGGTCCGGGGAGCTGTTTTTT. Translated, it gives CASSVLTGSGELFF.

The genes are TRBV4-1 and TRBJ2-7, with D maybe TRBD2 (6 bases). This CDR3 region has 18 residues. V lost 0 bases and J 0 bases, leaving 18 bases between the germline ends. Germline values: CDR1 MGHRA, CDR2 YSYEKL. DNA of the CDR3: TGCGCCAGCAGCCAAGAGTCCTTCGCGGGGCTACTCTCCTACGAGCAGTACTTC. It is translated as CASSQESFAGLLSYEQYF.

This clone was observed a handful of times. This rearrangement joins TRBV2 to TRBJ2-5; TRBD2 matches at 11 bases. Trimming cost V 4 bases and J 4 bases; bases outside gene matches: 2. The CDR3 has 14 residues. Germline V lookup: CDR1 SNHLY, CDR2 FYNNEI. CDR3 protein: CASSVAGGPETQYF. As DNA, the CDR3 is TGTGCCAGCAGTGTAGCGGGGGGGCCAGAGACCCAGTACTTC.

As concerns this clone: The sample contains more than one DNA sequence encoding this CDR3. The genes are TRBV4-1 and TRBJ1-2; maybe TRBD1 (5 bases). Trimming removed 0 bases at V and 2 bases at J, with 7 bases between. The V gene's germline CDR1 is MGHRA and CDR2 YSYEKL. The CDR3 loop spans 14 amino acids. CDR3 amino acids: CASSQDSGNYGYTF. The CDR3 bases are TGCGCCAGCAGCCAAGATTCAGGGAACTATGGCTACACCTTC.

This clone occurred a few times. The V and J genes are TRBV29-1 and TRBJ2-7; possible D gene TRBD1, 5 bases. The CDR3 has 15 residues. Trimming left V 3 bases short and J 7 bases short, with 22 bases between. The germline V gene has CDR1 SQVTM and CDR2 ANQGSEA. This chain's CDR3 is CSVEFQEQPQGEQYF. The CDR3 region has the DNA TGCAGCGTTGAGTTCCAGGAACAACCCCAGGGTGAGCAGTACTTC.

J is TRBJ2-5 and V is TRBV6-6, with D maybe TRBD2 (6 bases). The CDR3 runs 15 residues. Per germline, CDR1 MNHNY and CDR2 SVGAGI (reference sequence). Trimming cost V 8 bases and J 1 base, with 17 bases left between them. The CDR3 sequence is CASDYGGMSQETQYF. The CDR3 DNA reads as TGTGCCAGCGACTATGGGGGGATGTCCCAAGAGACCCAGTACTTC.

The chain employs TRBV5-1 and TRBJ2-4, with 9 bases lining up with TRBD1. Germline CDR1 and CDR2: SGHRS and YFSETQ. Trimming cost V 2 bases and J 8 bases; bases outside gene matches: 8. The CDR3 is 15 amino acids. In nucleotides, the CDR3 is TGCGCCAGCAGCTTAGGACAGGGGCCGGGGGACATTCAGTACTTC. Translation gives CASSLGQGPGDIQYF.

The chain joins TRBV25-1 to TRBJ2-7; TRBD1 agrees at 10 bases. The germline CDR1 and CDR2 sequences are MGHDK and SYGVNS. CDR3 length equals 18 residues. After removal of 5 bases from V and 3 bases from J, the junction contained 16 bases not matched to a gene. The CDR3 here is CASSHTKHRDRGSYEQYF. In DNA form, the CDR3 reads TGTGCCAGCAGTCATACAAAACACCGGGACAGGGGAAGCTACGAGCAGTACTTC.

This clone was detected a few times. The rearrangement joins TRBV5-4 to TRBJ1-1; D not resolved. The CDR3 is made up of 14 amino acids. V lost 3 bases to trimming and J lost 2 bases, with 11 bases between them. Germline loops: CDR1 SGHNT, CDR2 YYREEE (reference sequence). CDR3 sequence reads: CASSWREGNTEAFF. As DNA, the CDR3 is TGTGCCAGCAGCTGGAGGGAAGGTAACACTGAAGCTTTCTTT. The full variable domain, rest sourced from reference TRBV5-4 and TRBJ1-1, is ETGVTQSPTHLIKTRGQQVTLRCSSQSGHNTVSWYQQALGQGPQFIFQYYREEENGRGNFPPRFSGLQFPNYSSELNVNALELDDSALYLCASSWREGNTEAFFGQGTRLTVV.

V gene TRBV7-9 combines with J gene TRBJ1-4; a possible D gene is TRBD1 (6 bases). In germline, CDR1 is SEHNR, CDR2 FQNEAQ (reference sequence). The CDR3 consists of 16 residues. Trimming took 2 bases from V and 5 from J, leaving 15 bases between them. CDR3 residues: CASSLLGRGPNEKLFF. For the CDR3, the DNA is TGTGCCAGCAGCTTATTAGGCAGGGGTCCGAATGAAAAACTGTTTTTT.

The rearrangement links TRBV6-1 to TRBJ2-3, with unresolved D. Germline CDR1 reads MNHNS; CDR2 reads SASEGT. Trimming cost V 9 bases and J 4 bases, with 20 bases left between them. The CDR3 has 15 residues. The CDR3 sequence is CASFYGFIEADTQYF. The CDR3 bases are TGTGCCAGTTTTTATGGGTTCATCGAGGCAGATACGCAGTATTTT.

The gene calls are TRBV19 and TRBJ2-5; no definite D call. V dropped 4 bases and J dropped 4 bases, with 7 bases sitting between them. Germline values: CDR1 LNHDA, CDR2 SQIVND (reference sequence). The CDR3 loop spans 12 amino acids. This CDR3 is CASSKRRETQYF. DNA of the CDR3: TGTGCCAGTAGTAAGAGGCGAGAGACCCAGTACTTC.

The chain couples TRBV10-3 to TRBJ2-4, with TRBD2 matching over 9 bases. The J segment lost 8 bases and the V segment lost 3 bases, leaving 11 bases of the junction unmatched. This CDR3 comprises 16 residues. Germline loops: CDR1 ENHRY, CDR2 SYGVKD. CDR3 loop: CAISDGAGGPGDIQYF. CDR3 bases: TGTGCCATCAGTGATGGGGCGGGGGGGCCCGGGGACATTCAGTACTTC.

CDR3 residues: CASGTGTSLSEQYF. The CDR3, as DNA: TGTGCTAGTGGCACGGGGACTTCTTTATCCGAGCAGTACTTC. The chain links TRBV12-5 to TRBJ2-7, with TRBD2 as a possible D gene (6 bases). Germline CDR1 and CDR2: LGHNT and FRNRAP. V was cut by 6 bases and J by 6 bases, with 18 bases left in between. The CDR3 length is 14 residues.

In its sample, this clone was seen a few times. This CDR3 is also generated by other DNA sequences in the sample. The CDR3 DNA sequence: TGTGCCAGCAGTTTTGGGGGACTCCAAGAGACCCAGTACTTC. Protein: CASSFGGLQETQYF. V and J are TRBV27 and TRBJ2-5, with D perhaps TRBD2 (6 bases). Deletions cut 3 bases from V and 1 base from J, with 9 bases between. Germline CDR1 MNHEY, CDR2 SMNVEV (reference sequence). The CDR3 covers 14 residues.

This clone showed up just once. The chain joins TRBV4-1 to TRBJ1-2; D is unclear. Trimming cost V 0 bases and J 8 bases, with 16 bases left between them. This CDR3 has 15 residues. Germline V CDR1 and CDR2: MGHRA, YSYEKL. The CDR3 nucleotides read TGCGCCAGCAGCCAAGAGGGCCGAGCCAGGTTAGGCTACACCTTC. It yields the protein CASSQEGRARLGYTF.

The rearrangement uses TRBV6-5 and TRBJ1-2; a possible D gene is TRBD1 (5 bases). Germline values: CDR1 MNHEY, CDR2 SVGAGI. V lost 5 bases and J lost 4, with 14 bases in between. The CDR3 is 14 amino acids. The CDR3 region has the DNA TGTGCCAGCAGTCGGACGGGGGACCCCTATGGCTACACCTTC. This translates into CASSRTGDPYGYTF.

The chain carries TRBV7-9 and TRBJ2-7; possible D gene TRBD1, 6 bases. The CDR3 is made up of 12 amino acids. V was clipped by 5 bases and J by 7 bases, with 12 bases between them. Per germline, CDR1 SEHNR and CDR2 FQNEAQ (reference sequence). This chain's CDR3 is CASSPPGQEQYF. DNA of the CDR3: TGTGCCAGCAGCCCTCCCGGACAGGAGCAGTACTTC.

J is TRBJ1-2 and V is TRBV7-9, with 9 bases fitting TRBD1. The CDR3 totals 15 residues. CDR1 is SEHNR and CDR2 is FQNEAQ in the germline V gene (reference sequence). V trimming: 5 bases; J trimming: 7 bases; junction bases outside the gene matches: 11. The CDR3 reads CASSDGTGNLLGYTF. The CDR3 region has the DNA TGTGCCAGCAGCGACGGGACAGGGAATCTGCTTGGCTACACCTTC.

The chain combines TRBV4-1 with TRBJ1-4; D uncertain. Germline CDR1 and CDR2: MGHRA and YSYEKL. Trimming took 1 base from V and 7 from J, leaving 16 bases between them. The CDR3 is 16 residues long. This CDR3 reads CASSQAPDRVGEKLFF. For the CDR3, the DNA is TGCGCCAGCAGCCAAGCCCCTGACCGGGTCGGTGAAAAACTGTTTTTT.

The V call is TRBV5-4, the J call TRBJ1-2, with D possibly matching TRBD1 (6 bases). CDR1 SGHNT and CDR2 YYREEE come from the germline V gene (reference sequence). The CDR3 totals 16 residues. V lost 4 bases and J lost 4, with 20 bases in between. The CDR3 bases are TGTGCCAGCAGCCAGATGACAGGCCAGCTAGGCTATGGCTACACCTTC. Translation gives CASSQMTGQLGYGYTF.

This clone has just a few counts. The V and J genes are TRBV7-8 and TRBJ2-1; TRBD1 agrees at 9 bases. This CDR3 spans 15 amino acids. In germline, CDR1 is SGHVS, CDR2 FQNEAQ. With V trimmed by 5 bases and J by 4 bases, 6 bases remained unmatched. CDR3 sequence (DNA): TGTGCCAGCAGCCGGACAGGGGCGCCTTACAATGAGCAGTTCTTC. As protein: CASSRTGAPYNEQFF.

The chain recombines TRBV6-5 with TRBJ1-1; D remains unclear. The germline V and J ends were trimmed by 6 bases and 7 bases, with 15 bases remaining between them. This CDR3 has 13 amino acids. CDR1 and CDR2 (germline): MNHEY, SVGAGI. The CDR3 nucleotides read TGTGCCAGCAGGCGGGGTAGTAGCCTTGAAGCTTTCTTT. Protein sequence: CASRRGSSLEAFF.

V and J are TRBV19 and TRBJ2-1; 8 nucleotides line up with TRBD2. The CDR3 runs 14 residues. Germline V CDR1 and CDR2: LNHDA, SQIVND (reference sequence). The V gene end was trimmed by 5 bases and the J gene end by 9 bases; junction bases not matched to a gene: 9. CDR3 in amino acids: CASSAGLGGSEQFF. CDR3 coding DNA: TGTGCCAGTAGTGCGGGACTAGGTGGAAGTGAGCAGTTCTTC.

V gene TRBV30 combines with J gene TRBJ2-2; 7 positions match TRBD2. CDR1 and CDR2 from the germline V gene are GTSNPN and SVGIG (reference sequence). The V segment lost 1 base and the J segment 1 base; nucleotides outside the gene matches: 6. The CDR3 has 16 residues. For the CDR3, the DNA is TGTGCCTGGAGTGGGGGGGTAGCGGGGAACACCGGGGAGCTGTTTTTT. This sequence encodes CAWSGGVAGNTGELFF.